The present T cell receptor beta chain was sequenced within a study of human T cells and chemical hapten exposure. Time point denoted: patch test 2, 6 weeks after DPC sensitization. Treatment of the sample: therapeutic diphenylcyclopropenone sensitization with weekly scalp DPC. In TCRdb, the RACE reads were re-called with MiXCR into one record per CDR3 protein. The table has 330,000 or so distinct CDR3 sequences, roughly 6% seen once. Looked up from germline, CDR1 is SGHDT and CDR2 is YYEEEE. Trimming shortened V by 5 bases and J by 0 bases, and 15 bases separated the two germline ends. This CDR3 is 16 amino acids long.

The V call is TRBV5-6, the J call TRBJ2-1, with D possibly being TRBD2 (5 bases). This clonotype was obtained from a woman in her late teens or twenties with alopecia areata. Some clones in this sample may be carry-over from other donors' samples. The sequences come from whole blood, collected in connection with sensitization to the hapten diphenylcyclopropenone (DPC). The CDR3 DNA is TGTGCCAGCAGGACGTCAAGCGGAAACTCCTACAATGAGCAGTTCTTC. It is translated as CASRTSSGNSYNEQFF.